This T cell receptor beta chain came from a study of spatial heterogeneity in lung cancer. The wider study: Each time, sequencing found more beta-chain sequences than alpha-chain sequences. In raw reads, more than 8.5 appearances on average were recorded for each unique TCR and UMI combination.

Sample share makes this clonotype medium-sized. This beta chain is an unintended read in a library built for alpha chains; its size means little. The time point is: sample taken at primary tumor resection. Whole RNA was taken from tumor, nontumor lung or frozen PBMC; it was then sequenced unsorted. The donors, 60 to 80 patients with untreated early-stage non-small cell lung cancer, provided the samples. All TCR cDNA molecules were individually tagged with a unique molecular identifier. Each CDR3 protein is one row after TCRdb ran MiXCR on the 5' RACE reads. The repertoire has thousands of distinct CDR3 sequences, 18% of them found once; the top ten carry 20% to 25%. The receptor comes from a male donor with early-stage non-small cell lung cancer. Sequenced here: normal lung tissue next to the tumor, sampled at surgery.

CDR3 in amino acids: CASSSGQSSYNEQFF. The DNA of the CDR3 is TGTGCCAGCAGCTCTGGACAGAGCTCCTACAATGAGCAGTTCTTC. V and J are TRBV7-8 and TRBJ2-1; weak D call: TRBD1 (6 bases). Deletions cut 4 bases from V and 0 bases from J, with 10 bases between. CDR3 size: 15 residues. Per germline, CDR1 SGHVS and CDR2 FQNEAQ.